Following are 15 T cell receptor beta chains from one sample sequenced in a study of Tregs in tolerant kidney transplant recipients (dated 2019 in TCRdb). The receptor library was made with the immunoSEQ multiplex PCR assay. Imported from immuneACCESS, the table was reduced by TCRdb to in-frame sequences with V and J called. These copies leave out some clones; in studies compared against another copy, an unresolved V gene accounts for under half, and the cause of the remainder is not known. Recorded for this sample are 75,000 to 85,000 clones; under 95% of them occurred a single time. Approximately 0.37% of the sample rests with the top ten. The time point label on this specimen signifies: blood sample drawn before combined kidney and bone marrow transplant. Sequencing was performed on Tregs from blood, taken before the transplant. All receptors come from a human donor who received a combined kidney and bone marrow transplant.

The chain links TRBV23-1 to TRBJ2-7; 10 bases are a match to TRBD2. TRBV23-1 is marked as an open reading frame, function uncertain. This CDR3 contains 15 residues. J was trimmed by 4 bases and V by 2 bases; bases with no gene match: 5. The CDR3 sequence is CASSQRSGRVYEQYF. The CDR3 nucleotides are TGCGCCAGCAGTCAACGCAGCGGGAGGGTTTACGAGCAGTACTTC.

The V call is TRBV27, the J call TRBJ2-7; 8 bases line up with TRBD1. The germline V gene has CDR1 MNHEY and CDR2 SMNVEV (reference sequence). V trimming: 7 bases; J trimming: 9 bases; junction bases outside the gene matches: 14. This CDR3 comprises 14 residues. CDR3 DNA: TGTGCCAGCAAGCAGGGGGCGGCTTCCCGTTTGCAGTACTTC. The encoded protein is CASKQGAASRLQYF.

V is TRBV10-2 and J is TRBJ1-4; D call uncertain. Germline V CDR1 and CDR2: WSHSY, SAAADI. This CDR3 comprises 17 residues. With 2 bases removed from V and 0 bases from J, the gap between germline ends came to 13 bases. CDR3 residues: CASSEISDPATNEKLFF. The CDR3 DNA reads TGCGCCAGCAGTGAGATAAGTGACCCCGCAACTAATGAAAAACTGTTTTTT.

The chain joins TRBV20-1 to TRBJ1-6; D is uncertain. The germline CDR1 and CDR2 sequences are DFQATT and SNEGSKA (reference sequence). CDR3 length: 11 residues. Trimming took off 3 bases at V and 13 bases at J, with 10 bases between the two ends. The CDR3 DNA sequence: TGCAGTGCTAGTTTGGCTCAGCCCCTCCACTTT. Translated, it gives CSASLAQPLHF.

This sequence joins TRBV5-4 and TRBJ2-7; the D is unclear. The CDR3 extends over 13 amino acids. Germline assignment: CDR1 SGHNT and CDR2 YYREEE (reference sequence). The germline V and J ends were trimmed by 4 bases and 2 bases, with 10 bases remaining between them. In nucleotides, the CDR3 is TGTGCCAGCAGCCCAGGTGGGACCTACGAGCAGTACTTC. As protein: CASSPGGTYEQYF.

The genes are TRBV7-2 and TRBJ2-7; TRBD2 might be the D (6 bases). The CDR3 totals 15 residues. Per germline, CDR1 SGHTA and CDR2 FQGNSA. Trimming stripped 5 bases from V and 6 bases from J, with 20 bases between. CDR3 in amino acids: CASSEKRAFSAEQYF. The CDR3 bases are TGTGCCAGCAGCGAAAAGCGGGCTTTCTCCGCCGAGCAGTACTTC.

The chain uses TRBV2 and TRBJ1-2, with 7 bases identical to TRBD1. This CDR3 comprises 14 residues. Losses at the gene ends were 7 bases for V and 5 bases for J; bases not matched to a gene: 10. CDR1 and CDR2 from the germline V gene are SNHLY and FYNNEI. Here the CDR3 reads CASTLRTGPYGYTF. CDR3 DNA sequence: TGTGCCAGCACTTTAAGGACAGGACCTTATGGCTACACCTTC.

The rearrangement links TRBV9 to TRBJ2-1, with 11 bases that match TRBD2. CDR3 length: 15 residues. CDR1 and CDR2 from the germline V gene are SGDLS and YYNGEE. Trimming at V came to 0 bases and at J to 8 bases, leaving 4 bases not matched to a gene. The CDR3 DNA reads TGTGCCAGCAGCGTAGAACTAGCGGGAGAGGATGAGCAGTTCTTC. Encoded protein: CASSVELAGEDEQFF.

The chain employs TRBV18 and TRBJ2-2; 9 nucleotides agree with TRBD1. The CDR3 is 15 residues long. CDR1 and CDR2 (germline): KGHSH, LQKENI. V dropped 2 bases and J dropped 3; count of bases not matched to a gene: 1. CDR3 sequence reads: CASSPTGGYTGELFF. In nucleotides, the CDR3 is TGTGCCAGCTCACCAACAGGGGGCTACACCGGGGAGCTGTTTTTT.

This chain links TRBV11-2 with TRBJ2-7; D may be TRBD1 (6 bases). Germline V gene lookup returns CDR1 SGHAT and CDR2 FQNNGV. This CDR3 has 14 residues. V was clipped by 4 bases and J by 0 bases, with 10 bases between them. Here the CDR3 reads CASSSQGSSYEQYF. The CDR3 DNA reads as TGTGCCAGCAGCTCACAGGGCAGCTCCTACGAGCAGTACTTC.

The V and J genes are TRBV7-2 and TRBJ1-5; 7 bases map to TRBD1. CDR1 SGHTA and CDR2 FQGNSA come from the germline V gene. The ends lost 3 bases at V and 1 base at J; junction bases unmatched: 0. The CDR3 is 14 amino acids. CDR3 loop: CASSFRGSNQPQHF. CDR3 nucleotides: TGTGCCAGCAGCTTCAGGGGGAGCAATCAGCCCCAGCATTTT.

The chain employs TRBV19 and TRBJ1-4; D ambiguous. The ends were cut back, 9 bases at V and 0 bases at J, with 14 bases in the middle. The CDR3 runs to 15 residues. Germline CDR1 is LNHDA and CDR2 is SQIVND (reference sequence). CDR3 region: CASSTVSATNEKLFF. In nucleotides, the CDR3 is TGTGCCAGCTCAACAGTGTCCGCAACTAATGAAAAACTGTTTTTT.

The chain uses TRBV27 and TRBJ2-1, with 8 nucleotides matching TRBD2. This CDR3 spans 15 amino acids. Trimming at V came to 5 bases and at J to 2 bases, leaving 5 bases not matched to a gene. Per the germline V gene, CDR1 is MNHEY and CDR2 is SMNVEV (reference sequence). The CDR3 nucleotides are TGTGCCAGCAGTCCGGAGCGGGAGCCCTACAATGAGCAGTTCTTC. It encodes CASSPEREPYNEQFF.

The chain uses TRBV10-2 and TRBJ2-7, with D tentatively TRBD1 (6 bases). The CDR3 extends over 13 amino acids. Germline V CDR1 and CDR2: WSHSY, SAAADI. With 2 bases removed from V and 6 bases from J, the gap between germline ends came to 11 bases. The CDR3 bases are TGCGCCAGCAGTGAGGCTCAGGGGAGCGAGCAGTACTTC. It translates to CASSEAQGSEQYF.

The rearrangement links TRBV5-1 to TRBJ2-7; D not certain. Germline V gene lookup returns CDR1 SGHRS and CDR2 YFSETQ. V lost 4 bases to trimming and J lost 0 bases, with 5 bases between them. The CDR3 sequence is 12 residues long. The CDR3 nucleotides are TGCGCCAGCAGCCCGAGCTCCTACGAGCAGTACTTC. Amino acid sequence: CASSPSSYEQYF.